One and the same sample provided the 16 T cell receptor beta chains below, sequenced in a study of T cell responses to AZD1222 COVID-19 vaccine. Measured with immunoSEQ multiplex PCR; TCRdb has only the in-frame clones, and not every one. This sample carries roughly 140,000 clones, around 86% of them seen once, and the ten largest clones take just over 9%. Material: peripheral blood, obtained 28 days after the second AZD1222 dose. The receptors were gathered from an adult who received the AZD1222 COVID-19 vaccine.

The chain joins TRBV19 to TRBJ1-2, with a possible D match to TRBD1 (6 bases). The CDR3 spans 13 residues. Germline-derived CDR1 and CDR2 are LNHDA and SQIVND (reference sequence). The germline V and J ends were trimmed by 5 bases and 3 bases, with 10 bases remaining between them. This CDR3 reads CASSPTGYYGYTF. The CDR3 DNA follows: TGTGCCAGTAGTCCAACAGGGTACTATGGCTACACCTTC.

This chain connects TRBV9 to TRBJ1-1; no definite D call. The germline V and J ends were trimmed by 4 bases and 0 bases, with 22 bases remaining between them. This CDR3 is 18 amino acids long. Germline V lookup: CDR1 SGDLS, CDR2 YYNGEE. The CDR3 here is CASSNSYPGGRLNTEAFF. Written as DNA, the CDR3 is TGTGCCAGCAGCAATAGCTATCCAGGTGGGAGACTGAACACTGAAGCTTTCTTT. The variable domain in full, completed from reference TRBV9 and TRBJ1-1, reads DSGVTQTPKHLITATGQRVTLRCSPRSGDLSVYWYQQSLDQGLQFLIQYYNGEERAKGNILERFSAQQFPDLHSELNLSSLELGDSALYFCASSNSYPGGRLNTEAFFGQGTRLTVV.

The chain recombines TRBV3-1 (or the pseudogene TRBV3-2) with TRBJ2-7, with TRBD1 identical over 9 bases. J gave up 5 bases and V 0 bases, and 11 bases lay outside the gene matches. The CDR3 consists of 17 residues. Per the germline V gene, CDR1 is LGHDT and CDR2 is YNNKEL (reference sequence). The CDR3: CASSQEGGTGNRNEQYF. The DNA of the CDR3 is TGTGCCAGCAGCCAAGAGGGAGGGACAGGGAATAGAAACGAGCAGTACTTC.

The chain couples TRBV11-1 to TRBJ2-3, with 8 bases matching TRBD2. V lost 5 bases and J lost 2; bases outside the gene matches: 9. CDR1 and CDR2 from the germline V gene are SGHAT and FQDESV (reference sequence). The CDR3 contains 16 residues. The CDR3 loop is CASSHGFSGNTDTQYF. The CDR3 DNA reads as TGTGCCAGCAGCCACGGGTTTAGCGGGAACACAGATACGCAGTATTTT.

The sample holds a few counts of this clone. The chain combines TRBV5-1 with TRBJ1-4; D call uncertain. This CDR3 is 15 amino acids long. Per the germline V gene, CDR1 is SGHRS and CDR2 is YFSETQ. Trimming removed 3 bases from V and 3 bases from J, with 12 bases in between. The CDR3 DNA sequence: TGCGCCAGCAGCTCCCATGGTACGGCTAATGAAAAACTGTTTTTT. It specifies CASSSHGTANEKLFF.

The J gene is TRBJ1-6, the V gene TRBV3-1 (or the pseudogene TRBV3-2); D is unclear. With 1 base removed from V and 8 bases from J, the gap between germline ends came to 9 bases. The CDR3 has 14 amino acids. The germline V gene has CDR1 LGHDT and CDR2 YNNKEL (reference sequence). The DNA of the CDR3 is TGTGCCAGCAGCCAAGCGGACCTACATTCACCCCTCCACTTT. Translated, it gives CASSQADLHSPLHF.

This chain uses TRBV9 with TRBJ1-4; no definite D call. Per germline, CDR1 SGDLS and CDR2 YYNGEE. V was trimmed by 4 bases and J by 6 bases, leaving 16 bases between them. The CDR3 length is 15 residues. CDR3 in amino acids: CASSISVFPDEKLFF. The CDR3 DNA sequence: TGTGCCAGCAGCATCTCGGTCTTCCCAGATGAAAAACTGTTTTTT.

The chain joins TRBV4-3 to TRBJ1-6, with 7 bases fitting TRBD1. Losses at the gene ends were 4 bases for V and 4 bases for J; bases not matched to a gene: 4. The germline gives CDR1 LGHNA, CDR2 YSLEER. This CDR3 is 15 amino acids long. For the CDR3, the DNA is TGCGCCAGCAGCCCCCGACAGGGATATAATTCACCCCTCCACTTT. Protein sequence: CASSPRQGYNSPLHF.

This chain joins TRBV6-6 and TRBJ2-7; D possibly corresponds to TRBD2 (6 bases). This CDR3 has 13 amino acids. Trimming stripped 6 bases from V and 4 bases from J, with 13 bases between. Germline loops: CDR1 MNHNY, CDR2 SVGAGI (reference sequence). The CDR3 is CASRTSNDYEQYF. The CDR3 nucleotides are TGTGCCAGCAGGACTAGTAACGATTACGAGCAGTACTTC.

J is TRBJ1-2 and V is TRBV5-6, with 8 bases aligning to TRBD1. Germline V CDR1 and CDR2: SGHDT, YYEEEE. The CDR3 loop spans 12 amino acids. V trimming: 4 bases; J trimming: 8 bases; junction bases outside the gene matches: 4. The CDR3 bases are TGTGCCAGCAGCCGGACAGGGACCGGCTACACCTTC. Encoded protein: CASSRTGTGYTF.

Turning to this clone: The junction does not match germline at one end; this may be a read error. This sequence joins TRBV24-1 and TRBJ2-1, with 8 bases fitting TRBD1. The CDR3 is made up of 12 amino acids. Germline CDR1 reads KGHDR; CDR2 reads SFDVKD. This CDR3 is CATSDRQGPPVF. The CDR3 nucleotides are TGTGCCACCAGTGATAGACAGGGGCCGCCTGTCTTC.

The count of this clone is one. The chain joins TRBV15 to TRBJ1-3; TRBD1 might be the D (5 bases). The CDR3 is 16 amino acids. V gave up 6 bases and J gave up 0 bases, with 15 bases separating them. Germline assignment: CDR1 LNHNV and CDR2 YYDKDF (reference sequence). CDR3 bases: TGTGCCACCAGTCCCGACATGGGGGACTCTGGAAACACCATATATTTT. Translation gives CATSPDMGDSGNTIYF.

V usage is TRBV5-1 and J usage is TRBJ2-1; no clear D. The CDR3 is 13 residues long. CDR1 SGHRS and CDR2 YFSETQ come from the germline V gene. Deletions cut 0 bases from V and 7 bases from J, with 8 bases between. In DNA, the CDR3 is TGCGCCAGCAGCTTGGATTGGCAGAATGAGCAGTTCTTC. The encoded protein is CASSLDWQNEQFF.

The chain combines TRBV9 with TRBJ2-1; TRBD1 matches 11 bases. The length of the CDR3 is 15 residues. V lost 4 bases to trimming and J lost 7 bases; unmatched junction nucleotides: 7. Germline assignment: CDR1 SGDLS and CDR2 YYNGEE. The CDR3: CASSTWTGGMNEQFF. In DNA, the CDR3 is TGTGCCAGCAGCACTTGGACAGGGGGCATGAATGAGCAGTTCTTC.

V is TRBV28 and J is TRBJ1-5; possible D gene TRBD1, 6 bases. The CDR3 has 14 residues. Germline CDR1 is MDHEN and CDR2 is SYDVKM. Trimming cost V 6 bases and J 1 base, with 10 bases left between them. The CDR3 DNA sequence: TGTGCCAGCAGCCTCGGACAGAGCAATCAGCCCCAGCATTTT. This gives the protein CASSLGQSNQPQHF. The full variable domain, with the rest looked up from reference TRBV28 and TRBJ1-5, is DVKVTQSSRYLVKRTGEKVFLECVQDMDHENMFWYRQDPGLGLRLIYFSYDVKMKEKGDIPEGYSVSREKKERFSLILESASTNQTSMYLCASSLGQSNQPQHFGDGTRLSIL.

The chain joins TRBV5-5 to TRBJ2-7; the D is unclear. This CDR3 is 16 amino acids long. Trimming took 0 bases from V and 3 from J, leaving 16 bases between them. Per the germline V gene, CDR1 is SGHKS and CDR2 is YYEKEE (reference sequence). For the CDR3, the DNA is TGTGCCAGCAGCTTGGATTTTGGTAGTGGCTACTACGAGCAGTACTTC. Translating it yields CASSLDFGSGYYEQYF.